The rows below give T cell receptor beta chains drawn from one sample of a study of blood T cell repertoires in COVID-19. The protocol was immunoSEQ multiplex PCR, while the TCRdb copy is restricted to in-frame clones and leaves out a portion. The sample holds some 54,000 clones; roughly nine tenths are singletons and the top ten take 9%. The source material was peripheral blood. The receptor set was obtained from a man older than 75 with active or convalescent COVID-19. CDR3s include the opening cysteine and the closing phenylalanine or tryptophan. The order of the fields is J gene, D gene, V gene, clone size, CDR3 protein, CDR3 DNA. D genes are given only for firm matches. Size is omitted from some rows. Given values are once, few, many or a class for expanded clones.

>TRBJ2-7|TRBD2|TRBV5-1|NA
CASSVQSGGHPYTSSYEQYF
TGCGCCAGCAGCGTCCAGAGCGGGGGCCACCCTTATACTAGCTCCTACGAGCAGTACTTC
>TRBJ1-1|NA|TRBV28|NA
CAIRERDREAFF
TGTGCCATCCGGGAGAGGGACCGGGAAGCTTTCTTT
>TRBJ2-7|TRBD2|TRBV10-1|few
CASSEFLAGPYEQYF
TGCGCCAGCAGTGAATTTCTAGCGGGACCCTACGAGCAGTACTTC
>TRBJ2-3|TRBD1|TRBV28|NA
CASSPEQGAGGDTQYF
TGTGCCAGCAGCCCGGAACAGGGGGCAGGGGGAGATACGCAGTATTTT
>TRBJ2-3|TRBD2|TRBV11-3|NA
CASSPLADTDTQYF
TGTGCCAGCAGCCCCCTAGCGGATACAGATACGCAGTATTTT
>TRBJ2-3|TRBD1|TRBV7-2|once
CASSLEDRGIDTQYF
TGTGCCAGCAGCTTAGAGGACAGGGGGATTGATACGCAGTATTTT
>TRBJ1-1|NA|TRBV2|NA
CASSVGGSNTEAFF
TGTGCCAGCAGTGTAGGAGGATCAAACACTGAAGCTTTCTTT
>TRBJ1-5|NA|TRBV19|NA
CASSIRGSGQPQHF
TGTGCCAGTAGTATTCGGGGTAGTGGTCAGCCCCAGCATTTT
>TRBJ2-5|NA|TRBV10-3|NA
CAISIGGTDQETQYF
TGTGCCATCAGCATAGGAGGGACAGACCAAGAGACCCAGTACTTC
>TRBJ2-1|TRBD2|TRBV10-1|NA
CASSEPGLAYNEQFF
TGCGCCAGCAGTGAACCGGGACTAGCTTACAATGAGCAGTTCTTC
>TRBJ2-1|TRBD2|TRBV5-1|NA
CASSDLSREGDEQFF
TGCGCCAGCAGCGACCTTTCAAGGGAGGGCGATGAGCAGTTCTTC
>TRBJ2-3|TRBD2|TRBV7-2|NA
CASSLRSSGSGGDTQYF
TGTGCCAGCAGCTTGAGGTCTAGCGGGAGTGGAGGAGATACGCAGTATTTT
>TRBJ1-1|NA|TRBV6-5|NA
CASSPRGGYTEAFF
TGTGCCAGCAGTCCCAGGGGTGGATACACTGAAGCTTTCTTT